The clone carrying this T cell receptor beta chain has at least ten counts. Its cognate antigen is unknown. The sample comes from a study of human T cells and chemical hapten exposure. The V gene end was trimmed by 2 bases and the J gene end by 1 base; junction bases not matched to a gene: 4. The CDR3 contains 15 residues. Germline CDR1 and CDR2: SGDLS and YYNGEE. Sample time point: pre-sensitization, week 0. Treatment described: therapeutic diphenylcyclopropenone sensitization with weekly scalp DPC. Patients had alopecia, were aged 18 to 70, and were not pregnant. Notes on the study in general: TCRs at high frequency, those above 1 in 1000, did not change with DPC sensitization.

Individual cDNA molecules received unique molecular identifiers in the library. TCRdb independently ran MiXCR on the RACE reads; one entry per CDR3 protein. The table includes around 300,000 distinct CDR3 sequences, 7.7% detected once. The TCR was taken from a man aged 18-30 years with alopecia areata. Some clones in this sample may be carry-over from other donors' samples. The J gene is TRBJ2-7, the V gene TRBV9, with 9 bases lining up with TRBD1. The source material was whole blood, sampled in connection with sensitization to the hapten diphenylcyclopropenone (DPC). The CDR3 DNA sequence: TGTGCCAGCAGCGTGGCCGGGACAGGGTCCTACGAGCAGTACTTC. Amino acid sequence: CASSVAGTGSYEQYF.